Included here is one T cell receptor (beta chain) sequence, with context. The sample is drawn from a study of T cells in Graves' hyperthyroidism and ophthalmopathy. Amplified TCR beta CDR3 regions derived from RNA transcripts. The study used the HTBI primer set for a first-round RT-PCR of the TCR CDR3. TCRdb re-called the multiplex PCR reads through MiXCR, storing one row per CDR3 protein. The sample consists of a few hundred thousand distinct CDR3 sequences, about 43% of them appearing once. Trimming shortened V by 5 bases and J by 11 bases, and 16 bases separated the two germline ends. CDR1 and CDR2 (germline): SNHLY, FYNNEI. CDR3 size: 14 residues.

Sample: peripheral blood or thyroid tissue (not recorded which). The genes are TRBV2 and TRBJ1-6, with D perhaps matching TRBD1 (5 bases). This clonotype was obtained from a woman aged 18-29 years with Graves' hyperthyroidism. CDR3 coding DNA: TGTGCCAGCAGTTGGGACCTGGGGGATCCACCCCTCCACTTT. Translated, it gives CASSWDLGDPPLHF.